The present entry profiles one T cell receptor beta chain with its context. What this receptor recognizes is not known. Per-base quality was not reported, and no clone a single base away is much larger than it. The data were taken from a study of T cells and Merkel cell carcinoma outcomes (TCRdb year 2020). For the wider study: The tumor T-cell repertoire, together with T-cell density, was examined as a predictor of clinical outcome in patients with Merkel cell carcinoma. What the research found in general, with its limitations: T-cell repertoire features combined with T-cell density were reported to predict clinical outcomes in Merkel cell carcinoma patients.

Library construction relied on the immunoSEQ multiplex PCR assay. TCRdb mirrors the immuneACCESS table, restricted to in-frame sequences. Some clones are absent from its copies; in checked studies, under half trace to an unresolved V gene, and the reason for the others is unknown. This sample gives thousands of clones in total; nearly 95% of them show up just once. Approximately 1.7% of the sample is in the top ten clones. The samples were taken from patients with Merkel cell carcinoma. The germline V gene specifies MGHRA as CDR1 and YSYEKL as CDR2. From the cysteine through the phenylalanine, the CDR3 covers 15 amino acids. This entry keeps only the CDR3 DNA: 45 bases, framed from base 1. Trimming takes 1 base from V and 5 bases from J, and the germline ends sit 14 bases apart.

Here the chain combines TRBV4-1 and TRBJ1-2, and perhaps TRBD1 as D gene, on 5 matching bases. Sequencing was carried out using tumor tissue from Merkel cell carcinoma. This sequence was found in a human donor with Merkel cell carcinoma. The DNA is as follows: TGCGCCAGCAGCCAAGCCTGGGGGTTCCTTTATGGCTACACCTTC. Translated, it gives CASSQAWGFLYGYTF.